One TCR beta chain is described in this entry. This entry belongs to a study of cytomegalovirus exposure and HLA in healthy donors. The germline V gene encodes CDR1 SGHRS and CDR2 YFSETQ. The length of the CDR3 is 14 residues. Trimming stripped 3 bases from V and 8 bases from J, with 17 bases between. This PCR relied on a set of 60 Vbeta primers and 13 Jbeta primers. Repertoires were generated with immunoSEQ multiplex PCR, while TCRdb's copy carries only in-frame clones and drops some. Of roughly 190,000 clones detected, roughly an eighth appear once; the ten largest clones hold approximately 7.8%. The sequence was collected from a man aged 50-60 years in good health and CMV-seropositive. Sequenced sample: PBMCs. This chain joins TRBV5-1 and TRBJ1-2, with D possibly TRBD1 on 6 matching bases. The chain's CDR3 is CASSWGPSSGGYTF. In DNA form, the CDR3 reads TGCGCCAGCAGCTGGGGGCCCTCTTCGGGGGGCTACACCTTC.